The 22 T cell receptor beta chains reported below all come from one sample, sequenced in a study of shared clonotypes between healthy human individuals. The repertoire was sequenced with immunoSEQ multiplex PCR; TCRdb's copy has only in-frame clones and lacks some. This sample yields 2 million to 2.5 million clones, of which around 95% are seen a single time; more than 0.1% belongs to the top ten. Sequencing was carried out using naive CD4+ T cells sorted from blood. The sample's subset: CD45RA+ positively selected. The receptors were gathered from a man aged 18 to 29 in good health.

As concerns this clone: This may be a read error, as it is one base from a much larger clone. Other nucleotide sequences in the sample specify the same CDR3. The V call is TRBV18, the J call TRBJ1-1; 8 bases match TRBD1. The CDR3 runs 15 residues. The V gene's germline CDR1 is KGHSH and CDR2 LQKENI. CDR3 sequence: CASSPPGQANTEAFF. DNA for the CDR3: TGTGCCAGCTCACCACCGGGACAGGCGAACACTGAGGCTTTCTTT.

The V and J genes are TRBV5-1 and TRBJ1-1, with 9 bases matching TRBD1. This CDR3 is built from 14 residues. The V gene's germline CDR1 is SGHRS and CDR2 YFSETQ. With V trimmed by 4 bases and J by 4 bases, 5 bases remained unmatched. The CDR3 loop reads CASSVGQGFTEAFF. The DNA of the CDR3 is TGCGCCAGCAGCGTGGGACAGGGTTTCACTGAAGCTTTCTTT.

J is TRBJ2-7 and V is TRBV30; 9 bases line up with TRBD1. Germline CDR1 is GTSNPN and CDR2 is SVGIG (reference sequence). The V gene end was trimmed by 3 bases and the J gene end by 0 bases; junction bases not matched to a gene: 9. This CDR3 contains 16 residues. CDR3 nucleotides: TGTGCCTGGAGAGCCACCGGGACAGGGCGCTCCTACGAGCAGTACTTC. Protein product: CAWRATGTGRSYEQYF.

This chain links TRBV5-6 with TRBJ1-2; D not certain. CDR1 SGHDT and CDR2 YYEEEE come from the germline V gene. V was cut by 1 base and J by 2 bases, with 9 bases left in between. The CDR3 spans 14 residues. The CDR3 here is CASSLPDGNYGYTF. In nucleotides, the CDR3 is TGTGCCAGCAGCTTGCCCGACGGGAACTATGGCTACACCTTC.

The chain joins TRBV28 to TRBJ1-3; possibly TRBD1 for D (5 bases). This CDR3 comprises 15 residues. In germline, CDR1 is MDHEN, CDR2 SYDVKM. Trimming stripped 6 bases from V and 4 bases from J, with 16 bases between. CDR3 in amino acids: CASSSRGSLGNTIYF. CDR3 nucleotides: TGTGCCAGCAGCTCAAGGGGCTCACTGGGAAACACCATATATTTT.

V and J are TRBV6-6 and TRBJ2-7; D is unresolved. The CDR3 is 12 residues long. The germline gives CDR1 MNHNY, CDR2 SVGAGI (reference sequence). The V end lost 5 bases, the J end lost 2 bases, and 7 bases lay between the germline ends. CDR3 nucleotide sequence: TGTGCCAGCAGTCTCCTGGCCTACGAGCAGTACTTC. Translation: CASSLLAYEQYF.

The rearrangement links TRBV5-1 to TRBJ2-5; 11 bases map to TRBD1. The ends lost 4 bases at V and 4 bases at J; junction bases unmatched: 6. The CDR3 contains 15 residues. CDR1 and CDR2 (germline): SGHRS, YFSETQ. CDR3 DNA: TGCGCCAGCAGCATGGACAGGGGGCGCCCAGAGACCCAGTACTTC. It encodes CASSMDRGRPETQYF.

This sequence joins TRBV29-1 and TRBJ2-2, with a possible D match to TRBD2 (6 bases). This CDR3 region has 14 residues. Per the germline V gene, CDR1 is SQVTM and CDR2 is ANQGSEA. Deletions cut 3 bases from V and 2 bases from J, with 10 bases between. DNA of the CDR3: TGCAGCGTTGACGGGGGAAGAAACACCGGGGAGCTGTTTTTT. Translated, it gives CSVDGGRNTGELFF.

The gene calls are TRBV27 and TRBJ2-1; maybe TRBD2 (7 bases). Between the trimmed V and J ends, which lost 6 bases and 2 bases, there was a span of 17 bases. Germline CDR1 MNHEY, CDR2 SMNVEV (reference sequence). This CDR3 spans 16 amino acids. CDR3 DNA: TGTGCCAGCAGCCCCTTGGGGGAGGGGGCCTACAATGAGCAGTTCTTC. Encoded protein: CASSPLGEGAYNEQFF.

This clone has a single count. V gene TRBV4-3 combines with J gene TRBJ2-5; D is perhaps TRBD2 (6 bases). Trimming took 0 bases from V and 2 from J, leaving 13 bases between them. This CDR3 comprises 16 residues. Germline CDR1 LGHNA, CDR2 YSLEER. CDR3 amino acids: CASSQDHLGGQETQYF. CDR3 sequence (DNA): TGCGCCAGCAGCCAAGATCATCTAGGAGGGCAAGAGACCCAGTACTTC.

The genes are TRBV6-5 and TRBJ2-2; 7 positions match TRBD1. The CDR3 is 15 residues long. V lost 6 bases to trimming and J lost 10 bases; unmatched junction nucleotides: 14. From germline, CDR1 is MNHEY and CDR2 SVGAGI. In nucleotides, the CDR3 is TGTGCCAGCAGGCGTGACTTTACAGGGGCCCCGGAGCTGTTTTTT. Translating gives CASRRDFTGAPELFF.

As concerns this clone: The same CDR3 can be traced to other DNA sequences in this sample. V usage is TRBV5-1 and J usage is TRBJ2-1; D not certain. V dropped 0 bases and J dropped 1 base, with 5 bases sitting between them. The CDR3 has 14 amino acids. CDR1 and CDR2 (germline): SGHRS, YFSETQ. The DNA of the CDR3 is TGCGCCAGCAGCTTGGACGCTTCCTACAATGAGCAGTTCTTC. The encoded protein is CASSLDASYNEQFF.

As concerns this clone: A read error is possible here, since a much larger clone lies one base away. The identical CDR3 is also encoded by other nucleotide sequences in the sample. The rearrangement joins TRBV9 to TRBJ1-2; the match to TRBD1 covers 7 bases. The J segment lost 0 bases and the V segment lost 3 bases, leaving 2 bases of the junction unmatched. CDR1 is SGDLS, CDR2 YYNGEE, per germline. The CDR3 has 14 residues. CDR3 DNA: TGTGCCAGCAGCGCCGGGACAGCTAACTATGGCTACACCTTC. Translating it yields CASSAGTANYGYTF.

This chain connects TRBV5-1 to TRBJ1-4; D is perhaps TRBD1 (6 bases). The CDR3 totals 16 residues. In germline, CDR1 is SGHRS, CDR2 YFSETQ. The ends were cut back, 2 bases at V and 3 bases at J, with 14 bases in the middle. The CDR3: CASSFGGLMANEKLFF. In nucleotides, the CDR3 is TGCGCCAGCAGCTTTGGGGGCCTCATGGCTAATGAAAAACTGTTTTTT.

This chain connects TRBV27 to TRBJ1-6; D may be TRBD1 (5 bases). CDR1 and CDR2 (germline): MNHEY, SMNVEV (reference sequence). This CDR3 is built from 17 residues. The V end lost 6 bases, the J end lost 1 base, and 16 bases lay between the germline ends. The CDR3: CASSPGGSWSYNSPLHF. The CDR3 bases are TGTGCCAGCAGCCCTGGGGGGAGTTGGTCCTATAATTCACCCCTCCACTTT.

V usage is TRBV7-6 and J usage is TRBJ2-5, with 7 nucleotides matching TRBD2. The CDR3 is 16 residues long. The trim removed 6 bases at V and 7 bases at J, leaving 17 bases unmatched. Germline CDR1 SGHVS, CDR2 FNYEAQ. Here the CDR3 reads CASSLSGGRGVGTQYF. The CDR3 bases are TGTGCCAGCAGTCTTAGCGGAGGGAGGGGAGTGGGGACCCAGTACTTC.

The genes are TRBV15 and TRBJ1-5; 7 positions match TRBD1. Germline V gene sequence: CDR1 LNHNV, CDR2 YYDKDF (reference sequence). The CDR3 runs 13 residues. V lost 8 bases and J lost 3; bases outside the gene matches: 4. The CDR3 loop reads CATQDRANQPQHF. CDR3 in DNA: TGTGCCACCCAAGACAGGGCCAATCAGCCCCAGCATTTT.

For the CDR3, the DNA is TGCAGCGTTGACGGGGGACAGGACACAGATACGCAGTATTTT. Residues: CSVDGGQDTDTQYF. The chain recombines TRBV29-1 with TRBJ2-3, with 8 positions matching TRBD1. The CDR3 is made up of 14 amino acids. V shed 3 bases and J 2 bases; nucleotides not matched to a gene: 4. Germline lookup yields CDR1 SQVTM and CDR2 ANQGSEA.

This sequence joins TRBV28 and TRBJ1-2, with D unclear. CDR1 MDHEN and CDR2 SYDVKM come from the germline V gene. Trimming shortened V by 7 bases and J by 6 bases, and 9 bases separated the two germline ends. This CDR3 has 11 amino acids. In DNA form, the CDR3 reads TGTGCCAGCAACTCAGTAGATGGCTACACCTTC. Its translation: CASNSVDGYTF.

This chain uses TRBV10-3 with TRBJ1-1; TRBD1 agrees at 8 bases. V gave up 6 bases and J gave up 1 base; unmatched junction bases: 4. Germline-derived CDR1 and CDR2 are ENHRY and SYGVKD. This CDR3 is 14 amino acids long. CDR3 sequence reads: CAIRPQGGNTEAFF. The CDR3 DNA reads as TGTGCCATCAGACCACAGGGGGGGAACACTGAAGCTTTCTTT.

The chain joins TRBV6-6 to TRBJ2-3, with 8 bases that match TRBD2. The CDR3 sequence is 14 residues long. Per germline, CDR1 MNHNY and CDR2 SVGAGI (reference sequence). Trimming removed 4 bases from V and 3 bases from J; junction bases left unmatched: 3. CDR3 residues: CASSLAGRTDTQYF. In DNA form, the CDR3 reads TGTGCCAGCAGTTTAGCGGGAAGAACAGATACGCAGTATTTT.

V gene TRBV5-5 combines with J gene TRBJ2-7, with 8 bases identical to TRBD2. This CDR3 is 14 amino acids long. Germline V gene lookup returns CDR1 SGHKS and CDR2 YYEKEE (reference sequence). With 2 bases clipped from V and 4 bases from J, the junction kept 5 bases outside the gene matches. The CDR3 here is CASSLREGPYEQYF. In DNA, the CDR3 is TGTGCCAGCAGCTTACGGGAGGGCCCATACGAGCAGTACTTC.